A selection of T cell receptor beta chains follows, all from one sample in a study of cytomegalovirus exposure and HLA in healthy donors. Profiled with immunoSEQ multiplex PCR; TCRdb holds only in-frame clones, not every one. Here the sample spans 65,000 or so clones, approximately 78% being singletons. The sample taken for sequencing was PBMCs. These receptors all stem from a girl under 18 in good health and CMV-seropositive. Both conserved end residues are part of each CDR3. Each record gives: D gene, clone size, V gene, J gene, CDR3 DNA, CDR3 protein. A D gene is named only where the DNA matches it firmly. Not all rows give a size; the values are once, few, many and, for expanded clones, a class.

d_call: NA
clone_size: NA
v_call: TRBV5-1
j_call: TRBJ1-1
cdr3_nt: TGCGCCAGCAGCTCGGGATTCAGGATAGAACCTGAAGCTTTCTTT
cdr3_aa: CASSSGFRIEPEAFF

d_call: NA
clone_size: NA
v_call: TRBV5-6
j_call: TRBJ1-2
cdr3_nt: TGTGCCAGCAGCCGCCGCATACAGGGAGCAGCCTATGGCTACACCTTC
cdr3_aa: CASSRRIQGAAYGYTF

d_call: TRBD2
clone_size: NA
v_call: TRBV29-1
j_call: TRBJ2-3
cdr3_nt: TGCAGCGTTGGCCGGACTAGAGGAGATACGCAGTATTTT
cdr3_aa: CSVGRTRGDTQYF

d_call: TRBD1
clone_size: once
v_call: TRBV28
j_call: TRBJ2-2
cdr3_nt: TGTGCCAGCAGCTGGGGACAGGGACCCTCCGGGGAGCTGTTTTTT
cdr3_aa: CASSWGQGPSGELFF

d_call: NA
clone_size: NA
v_call: TRBV7-2
j_call: TRBJ2-7
cdr3_nt: TGTGCCAGCAGCCCAGCTTGGGGGGGCCCGTACGAGCAGTACTTC
cdr3_aa: CASSPAWGGPYEQYF

d_call: TRBD1
clone_size: NA
v_call: TRBV19
j_call: TRBJ1-1
cdr3_nt: TGTGCCAGTAGCCCTTCAGGGGGCACTGAAGCTTTCTTT
cdr3_aa: CASSPSGGTEAFF

d_call: TRBD1
clone_size: NA
v_call: TRBV29-1
j_call: TRBJ1-3
cdr3_nt: TGCAGCGTTTCACAGGGGATCTCTGGAAACACCATATATTTT
cdr3_aa: CSVSQGISGNTIYF

d_call: NA
clone_size: NA
v_call: TRBV6-5
j_call: TRBJ1-1
cdr3_nt: TGTGCCAGCAGTTACGGGCAGGGTTACACTGAAGCTTTCTTT
cdr3_aa: CASSYGQGYTEAFF

d_call: NA
clone_size: few
v_call: TRBV27
j_call: TRBJ2-7
cdr3_nt: TGTGCCAGCAGTCCTCGGACAGATATTTACGAGCAGTACTTC
cdr3_aa: CASSPRTDIYEQYF

d_call: NA
clone_size: NA
v_call: TRBV7-2
j_call: TRBJ2-5
cdr3_nt: TGTGCCAGCAGCCGGGGAAGGAAAGAGACCCAGTACTTC
cdr3_aa: CASSRGRKETQYF

d_call: NA
clone_size: NA
v_call: TRBV5-8
j_call: TRBJ1-5
cdr3_nt: TGTGCCAGCAGCTTGTATGTTCAGGGAAGCAATCAGCCCCAGCATTTT
cdr3_aa: CASSLYVQGSNQPQHF

d_call: TRBD2
clone_size: NA
v_call: TRBV14
j_call: TRBJ2-1
cdr3_nt: TGTGCCAGCAGGAAAGCTAGCGGGAGTCTCAATGAGCAGTTCTTC
cdr3_aa: CASRKASGSLNEQFF

d_call: TRBD1
clone_size: NA
v_call: TRBV2
j_call: TRBJ2-2
cdr3_nt: TGTGCCAGCAAGAGCCAGACAGGGGGGAACGGGGAGCTGTTTTTT
cdr3_aa: CASKSQTGGNGELFF

d_call: NA
clone_size: NA
v_call: TRBV4-3
j_call: TRBJ1-2
cdr3_nt: TGCGCCAGCAGCCAAGAACAAGGGGGAAAGTATGGCTACACCTTC
cdr3_aa: CASSQEQGGKYGYTF

d_call: NA
clone_size: NA
v_call: TRBV28
j_call: TRBJ2-1
cdr3_nt: TGTGCCAGCAGTCGCGGCGGCAGGGTGACTGAGCAGTTCTTC
cdr3_aa: CASSRGGRVTEQFF

d_call: TRBD1
clone_size: few
v_call: TRBV2
j_call: TRBJ1-5
cdr3_nt: TGTGCCAGCAGTCGGACAGGGGGTCAGCCCCAGCATTTT
cdr3_aa: CASSRTGGQPQHF

d_call: NA
clone_size: NA
v_call: TRBV6-5
j_call: TRBJ2-3
cdr3_nt: TGTGCCAGCAGCTACTCCGGCGGTAGCACAGATACGCAGTATTTT
cdr3_aa: CASSYSGGSTDTQYF

d_call: NA
clone_size: NA
v_call: TRBV5-1
j_call: TRBJ2-5
cdr3_nt: TGCGCCAGCAGCCCTCCGGTGGACCAAGAGACCCAGTACTTC
cdr3_aa: CASSPPVDQETQYF

d_call: NA
clone_size: once
v_call: TRBV6-1
j_call: TRBJ1-5
cdr3_nt: TGTGCCAGCAGTGGGGCGGGAAGCAATCAGCCCCAGCATTTT
cdr3_aa: CASSGAGSNQPQHF

d_call: NA
clone_size: few
v_call: TRBV6-5
j_call: TRBJ1-1
cdr3_nt: TGTGCCAGCAGTCGTATCCAGTCCACTGAAGCTTTCTTT
cdr3_aa: CASSRIQSTEAFF

d_call: TRBD2
clone_size: NA
v_call: TRBV29-1
j_call: TRBJ2-2
cdr3_nt: TGCAGCGTGGGGGGCCGACTAGCGGGAGGGCCCCGGAGCGGGGAGCTGTTTTTT
cdr3_aa: CSVGGRLAGGPRSGELFF

d_call: NA
clone_size: NA
v_call: TRBV6-1
j_call: TRBJ1-6
cdr3_nt: TGTGCCAGCAGTGAAGGAGACTTGAGCTCCTATAATTCACCCCTCCACTTT
cdr3_aa: CASSEGDLSSYNSPLHF

d_call: TRBD1
clone_size: medium-sized
v_call: TRBV9
j_call: TRBJ1-5
cdr3_nt: TGTGCCAGCAGCCCGGGACAGGGGGGTCAGCCCCAGCATTTT
cdr3_aa: CASSPGQGGQPQHF

d_call: NA
clone_size: NA
v_call: TRBV5-4
j_call: TRBJ2-7
cdr3_nt: TGTGCCAGCAGCTTCGACAGGAGCAGCTACGAGCAGTACTTC
cdr3_aa: CASSFDRSSYEQYF

d_call: TRBD1
clone_size: NA
v_call: TRBV2
j_call: TRBJ2-5
cdr3_nt: TGTGCCAGCAGTGCCTGGACAGGCCAAGAGACCCAGTACTTC
cdr3_aa: CASSAWTGQETQYF

d_call: NA
clone_size: NA
v_call: TRBV6-1
j_call: TRBJ2-2
cdr3_nt: TGTGCCAGCAGTGTCAGGGACACCGGGGAGCTGTTTTTT
cdr3_aa: CASSVRDTGELFF

d_call: NA
clone_size: NA
v_call: TRBV4-2
j_call: TRBJ2-7
cdr3_nt: TGTGCCAGCAGCCAAGATAATAAAGGGAGCGACGAGCAGTACTTC
cdr3_aa: CASSQDNKGSDEQYF

d_call: NA
clone_size: NA
v_call: TRBV7-9
j_call: TRBJ1-1
cdr3_nt: TGTGCCAGCAGCCAGAAGGGGGGGGCATACACAATGAACACTGAAGCTTTCTTT
cdr3_aa: CASSQKGGAYTMNTEAFF

d_call: NA
clone_size: NA
v_call: TRBV5-1
j_call: TRBJ1-4
cdr3_nt: TGCGCCAGCAGCTTGGGACAGACTAATGAAAAACTGTTTTTT
cdr3_aa: CASSLGQTNEKLFF

d_call: TRBD2
clone_size: NA
v_call: TRBV18
j_call: TRBJ2-5
cdr3_nt: TGTGCCAGCTCACCATTCACTAGCGGCCGACAAGAGACCCAGTACTTC
cdr3_aa: CASSPFTSGRQETQYF

d_call: NA
clone_size: NA
v_call: TRBV7-2
j_call: TRBJ1-4
cdr3_nt: TGTGCCAGCAGCTTGAACAGGGTTTCTGAAAAACTGTTTTTT
cdr3_aa: CASSLNRVSEKLFF

d_call: NA
clone_size: NA
v_call: TRBV7-9
j_call: TRBJ1-5
cdr3_nt: TGTGCCAGCAGCTTAGGCTCGGGAGATAGCAATCAGCCCCAGCATTTT
cdr3_aa: CASSLGSGDSNQPQHF

d_call: TRBD2
clone_size: NA
v_call: TRBV4-3
j_call: TRBJ2-3
cdr3_nt: TGCGCCAGCAGGGGGGGGAGTCATACGCAGTATTTT
cdr3_aa: CASRGGSHTQYF

d_call: TRBD1
clone_size: NA
v_call: TRBV29-1
j_call: TRBJ1-2
cdr3_nt: TGCAGCGTTTCACCGGGACAGGGTCATGGCTACACCTTC
cdr3_aa: CSVSPGQGHGYTF

d_call: TRBD2
clone_size: NA
v_call: TRBV2
j_call: TRBJ2-7
cdr3_nt: TGTGCCAGCAGTGAGACTAGCGGGAGTCTATCCTACGAGCAGTACTTC
cdr3_aa: CASSETSGSLSYEQYF

d_call: TRBD2
clone_size: NA
v_call: TRBV15
j_call: TRBJ2-3
cdr3_nt: TGTGCCACCAGCAGAGGGGGCGGGAGAACAGATACGCAGTATTTT
cdr3_aa: CATSRGGGRTDTQYF

d_call: TRBD2
clone_size: NA
v_call: TRBV9
j_call: TRBJ2-7
cdr3_nt: TGTGCCAGCAGCCCCCGCGGTGGCGGGGGATACGAGCAGTACTTC
cdr3_aa: CASSPRGGGGYEQYF

d_call: TRBD1
clone_size: NA
v_call: TRBV4-2
j_call: TRBJ2-7
cdr3_nt: TGTGCCAGCAGCCAAGAAAGGTTCCAGGGGGTTTTCTACGAGCAGTACTTC
cdr3_aa: CASSQERFQGVFYEQYF

d_call: NA
clone_size: few
v_call: TRBV29-1
j_call: TRBJ2-3
cdr3_nt: TGCAGCTGTACAAGCACAGATACGCAGTATTTT
cdr3_aa: CSCTSTDTQYF

d_call: TRBD1
clone_size: NA
v_call: TRBV2
j_call: TRBJ2-1
cdr3_nt: TGTGCCAGCCGCGGAGTCAGGGACAGCCACAAAAATGAGCAGTTCTTC
cdr3_aa: CASRGVRDSHKNEQFF

d_call: NA
clone_size: NA
v_call: TRBV11-3
j_call: TRBJ1-1
cdr3_nt: TGTGCCAGCAGCCTGAGAGTCAACACTGAAGCTTTCTTT
cdr3_aa: CASSLRVNTEAFF

d_call: NA
clone_size: NA
v_call: TRBV2
j_call: TRBJ2-5
cdr3_nt: TGTGCCAGCAGGCCAGATACAGGATCCGAGACCCAGTACTTC
cdr3_aa: CASRPDTGSETQYF

d_call: TRBD1
clone_size: NA
v_call: TRBV6-5
j_call: TRBJ1-4
cdr3_nt: TGTGCCAGCAGTCGCCTTACAGGGGAAGAAAAACTGTTTTTT
cdr3_aa: CASSRLTGEEKLFF

d_call: NA
clone_size: NA
v_call: TRBV27
j_call: TRBJ1-1
cdr3_nt: TGTGCCAGCAGTTTCCGGGAGAACACTGAAGCTTTCTTT
cdr3_aa: CASSFRENTEAFF

d_call: NA
clone_size: once
v_call: TRBV30
j_call: TRBJ1-2
cdr3_nt: TGTGCCTGGAGTGTACGGGAGGATGGCTACACCTTC
cdr3_aa: CAWSVREDGYTF

d_call: TRBD1
clone_size: NA
v_call: TRBV5-1
j_call: TRBJ1-6
cdr3_nt: TGCGCCAGCAGCTTGGGACAGGGCCCCAATTCACCCCTCCACTTT
cdr3_aa: CASSLGQGPNSPLHF

d_call: NA
clone_size: NA
v_call: TRBV29-1
j_call: TRBJ2-2
cdr3_nt: TGCAGCGTTGAAGTTACGAACACCGGGGAGCTGTTTTTT
cdr3_aa: CSVEVTNTGELFF

d_call: NA
clone_size: many
v_call: TRBV19
j_call: TRBJ1-4
cdr3_nt: TGTGCCAGTATCGGGAGGGGAATCGGGGAAAAACTGTTTTTT
cdr3_aa: CASIGRGIGEKLFF

d_call: TRBD2
clone_size: few
v_call: TRBV28
j_call: TRBJ2-5
cdr3_nt: TGTGCCAGCAGTTGGGCGAGACATAGCGGGGGGAGAGAGACCCAGTACTTC
cdr3_aa: CASSWARHSGGRETQYF